The 13 T cell receptor beta chains listed next were all sequenced from one sample in a study of beta chain features in type 1 diabetes. Expressed TCRB transcripts were sequenced because the isolated RNA had all been reverse transcribed beforehand. The protocol was immunoSEQ multiplex PCR, while the TCRdb copy is restricted to in-frame clones and leaves out a portion. The sample holds about 340,000 clones, under 8.5% seen once. Input material: central memory CD4+ T cells from blood. Receptors originate from a woman under 30 in good health.

This clone was recorded a few times. The chain is built from TRBV4-3 and TRBJ1-4; no clear D. Trimming stripped 5 bases from V and 0 bases from J, with 4 bases between. In germline, CDR1 is LGHNA, CDR2 YSLEER. The CDR3 is 13 amino acids. The CDR3, as DNA: TGCGCCAGCAGCACGACAACTAATGAAAAACTGTTTTTT. As protein: CASSTTTNEKLFF.

J is TRBJ1-2 and V is TRBV19; TRBD1 aligns across 7 bases. Trimming cost V 4 bases and J 3 bases; bases outside gene matches: 5. The V gene's germline CDR1 is LNHDA and CDR2 SQIVND (reference sequence). The CDR3 consists of 14 residues. The CDR3 region is CASSRGTADYGYTF. DNA for the CDR3: TGTGCCAGTAGTAGAGGGACAGCAGACTATGGCTACACCTTC.

The J gene is TRBJ2-7, the V gene TRBV28; TRBD1 aligns across 9 bases. After removal of 3 bases from V and 6 bases from J, the junction contained 6 bases not matched to a gene. Per germline, CDR1 MDHEN and CDR2 SYDVKM. The CDR3 extends over 14 amino acids. The CDR3 is CASSFFGTGREQYF. CDR3 in DNA: TGTGCCAGCAGTTTTTTCGGGACAGGGCGCGAGCAGTACTTC.

This clone was counted a few times. The V call is TRBV5-1, the J call TRBJ2-7; no clear D. The CDR3 consists of 15 residues. Trimming pared 0 bases from V and 0 bases from J, leaving 10 bases between. Per the germline V gene, CDR1 is SGHRS and CDR2 is YFSETQ. The CDR3 DNA reads as TGCGCCAGCAGCTTGGGTTCGCGTAGCTCCTACGAGCAGTACTTC. The encoded protein is CASSLGSRSSYEQYF. The whole variable domain, filled in from reference TRBV5-1 and TRBJ2-7, reads KAGVTQTPRYLIKTRGQQVTLSCSPISGHRSVSWYQQTPGQGLQFLFEYFSETQRNKGNFPGRFSGRQFSNSRSEMNVSTLELGDSALYLCASSLGSRSSYEQYFGPGTRLTVT.

The V gene is TRBV18, the J gene TRBJ2-3; 8 bases map to TRBD1. The junction had 5 bases not matched to a gene; V was cut back by 0 bases and J by 0 bases. Germline CDR1 is KGHSH and CDR2 is LQKENI. CDR3 size: 17 residues. CDR3 region: CASSPPRTGPSTDTQYF. In DNA, the CDR3 is TGTGCCAGCTCACCACCCCGGACAGGGCCAAGCACAGATACGCAGTATTTT.

The V call is TRBV7-2, the J call TRBJ2-3; 7 bases are a match to TRBD2. In germline, CDR1 is SGHTA, CDR2 FQGNSA. CDR3 length equals 18 residues. V lost 4 bases and J lost 2; bases outside the gene matches: 15. This CDR3 reads CASSSWRWRGTYTDTQYF. Here the CDR3 DNA reads TGTGCCAGCAGCTCCTGGAGGTGGCGGGGGACCTACACAGATACGCAGTATTTT.

This clone was observed many times. V is TRBV4-2 and J is TRBJ2-2; 12 bases map to TRBD2. Germline V lookup: CDR1 LGHNA, CDR2 YNFKEQ. V lost 6 bases and J lost 6; bases outside the gene matches: 8. The CDR3 totals 16 residues. CDR3 nucleotide sequence: TGTGCCAGCAGAGGGACTAGCGGGTATCTCTCCGGGGAGCTGTTTTTT. Translation gives CASRGTSGYLSGELFF.

The chain links TRBV5-6 to TRBJ1-1; 7 nucleotides agree with TRBD1. This CDR3 has 13 amino acids. The ends lost 1 base at V and 8 bases at J; junction bases unmatched: 5. Germline CDR1 SGHDT, CDR2 YYEEEE. Written as DNA, the CDR3 is TGTGCCAGCAGCTTGAAGGACAGGCAGGAAGCTTTCTTT. Translation gives CASSLKDRQEAFF. Based on the CDR3 plus reference TRBV5-6 and TRBJ1-1, the full variable domain is DAGVTQSPTHLIKTRGQQVTLRCSPKSGHDTVSWYQQALGQGPQFIFQYYEEEERQRGNFPDRFSGHQFPNYSSELNVNALLLGDSALYLCASSLKDRQEAFFGQGTRLTVV.

The chain carries TRBV6-5 and TRBJ2-2; D is perhaps TRBD2 (5 bases). V lost 2 bases to trimming and J lost 5 bases, with 9 bases between them. Germline CDR1 MNHEY, CDR2 SVGAGI. The CDR3 is made up of 14 amino acids. This CDR3 is CASSYGVATGELFF. The CDR3 DNA reads as TGTGCCAGCAGTTACGGGGTAGCGACCGGGGAGCTGTTTTTT.

This chain joins TRBV6-6 and TRBJ2-7, with TRBD1 matching over 7 bases. Per the germline V gene, CDR1 is MNHNY and CDR2 is SVGAGI (reference sequence). This CDR3 region has 14 residues. Germline trimming cut 6 bases from V and 2 bases from J; bases unmatched to any gene: 7. The CDR3 is CASRIGQDTYEQYF. CDR3 coding DNA: TGTGCCAGCAGAATAGGACAGGACACCTACGAGCAGTACTTC.

The chain has TRBV18 and TRBJ2-1, with TRBD1 identical over 7 bases. V lost 6 bases and J lost 8; bases outside the gene matches: 10. CDR3 length: 14 residues. CDR1 and CDR2 from the germline V gene are KGHSH and LQKENI. The CDR3 DNA sequence: TGTGCCAGCTCCACACAGGGGCCACGGGATGAGCAGTTCTTC. Translation: CASSTQGPRDEQFF.

This clone has just a few counts. V is TRBV13 and J is TRBJ2-1; 9 nucleotides align to TRBD1. The junction had 17 bases not matched to a gene; V was cut back by 5 bases and J by 6 bases. The CDR3 runs 18 residues. Germline V gives CDR1 PRHDT, CDR2 FYEKMQ (reference sequence). CDR3 nucleotides: TGTGCCAGCAGCCACGAACCCCGGGACAGGGCCCCCCGCAATGAGCAGTTCTTC. The encoded protein is CASSHEPRDRAPRNEQFF.

The chain employs TRBV28 and TRBJ1-2, with 7 bases lining up with TRBD1. Germline V CDR1 and CDR2: MDHEN, SYDVKM. The V and J ends lost 5 bases and 4 bases, in that order; junction bases with no gene match: 10. The CDR3 covers 15 residues. The CDR3 DNA is TGTGCCAGCAGTCCCGGACAGGTCGGGAGCTATGGCTACACCTTC. Translation gives CASSPGQVGSYGYTF.